A selection of T cell receptor beta chains follows, all from one sample in a study of T cells in localized non-small cell lung cancer. Sequencing was performed with immunoSEQ multiplex PCR; in TCRdb, only in-frame clones are kept and a portion is missing. The table records 100,000 to 150,000 clones, around 90% of them present only once. Material: peripheral blood, obtained before any cancer treatment. The receptors stem from a female donor over 55 with stage I lung adenocarcinoma. Each CDR3 is given with its conserved first and last residue.

TRBJ1-2	14	TRBV10-3	CAISETPGPNGYTF
TRBJ2-4	14	TRBV11-3	CASSLGGYGNIQYF
TRBJ2-3	14	TRBV19	CASTRGGVLDTQYF
TRBJ2-6	15	TRBV18	CASSPQGSGANVLTF
TRBJ2-1	15	TRBV5-1	CASSLSGTSYNEQFF
TRBJ2-7	13	TRBV6-1	CASSDSLIDEQYF
TRBJ2-1	15	TRBV7-3	CASSVTGTGPSVLFF
TRBJ1-1	15	TRBV18	CASSQGPMRNTEAFF
TRBJ1-5	15	TRBV28	CASKEEDRPYQPQHF
TRBJ2-1	15	TRBV6-5	CASSLQTGIYNEQFF
TRBJ1-1	13	TRBV6-6	CASKIPGRDEAFF
TRBJ2-7	16	TRBV10-2	CASSDRTGMLTYEQYF
TRBJ1-5	14	TRBV29-1	CSVAPGGPNQPQHF